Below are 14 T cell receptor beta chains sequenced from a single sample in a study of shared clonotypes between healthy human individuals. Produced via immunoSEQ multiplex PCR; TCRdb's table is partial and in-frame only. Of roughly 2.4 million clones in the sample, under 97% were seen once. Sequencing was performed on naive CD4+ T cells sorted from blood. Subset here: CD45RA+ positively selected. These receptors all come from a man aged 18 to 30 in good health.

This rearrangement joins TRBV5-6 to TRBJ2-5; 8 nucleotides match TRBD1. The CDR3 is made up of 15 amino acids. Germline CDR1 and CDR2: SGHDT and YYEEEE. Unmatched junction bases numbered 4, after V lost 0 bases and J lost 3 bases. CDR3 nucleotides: TGTGCCAGCAGCTTGGGGACAGGGCCAAAAGAGACCCAGTACTTC. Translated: CASSLGTGPKETQYF.

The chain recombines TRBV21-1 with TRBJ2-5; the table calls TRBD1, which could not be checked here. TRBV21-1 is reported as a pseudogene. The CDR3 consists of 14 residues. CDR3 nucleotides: TGTGCCAGCAGCAAAGTTAGACAGGGAGAGACCCAGTACTTC. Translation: CASSKVRQGETQYF.

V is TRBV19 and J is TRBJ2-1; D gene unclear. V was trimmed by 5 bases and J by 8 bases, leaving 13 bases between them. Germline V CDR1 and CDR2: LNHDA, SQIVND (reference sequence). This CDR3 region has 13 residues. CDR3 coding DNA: TGTGCCAGTAGTCGCCGCGGCATCGATGAGCAGTTCTTC. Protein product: CASSRRGIDEQFF.

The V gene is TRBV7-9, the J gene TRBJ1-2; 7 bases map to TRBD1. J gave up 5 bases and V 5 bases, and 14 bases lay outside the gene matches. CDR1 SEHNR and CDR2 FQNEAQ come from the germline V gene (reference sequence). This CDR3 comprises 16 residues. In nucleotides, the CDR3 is TGTGCCAGCAGCATAGGGACAGCCGCGCCAAAATATGGCTACACCTTC. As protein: CASSIGTAAPKYGYTF.

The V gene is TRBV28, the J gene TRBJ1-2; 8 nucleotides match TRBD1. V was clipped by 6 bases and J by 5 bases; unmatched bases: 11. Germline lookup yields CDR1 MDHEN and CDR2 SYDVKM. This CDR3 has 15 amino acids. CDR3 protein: CASSLDGQGRYGYTF. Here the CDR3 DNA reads TGTGCCAGCAGCCTAGACGGACAGGGAAGATATGGCTACACCTTC.

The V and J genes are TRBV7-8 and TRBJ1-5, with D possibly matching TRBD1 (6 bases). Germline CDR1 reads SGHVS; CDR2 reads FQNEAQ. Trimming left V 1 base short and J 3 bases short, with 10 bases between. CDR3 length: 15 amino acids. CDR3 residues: CASSLDRVLNQPQHF. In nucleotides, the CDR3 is TGTGCCAGCAGCTTAGACAGGGTACTCAATCAGCCCCAGCATTTT.

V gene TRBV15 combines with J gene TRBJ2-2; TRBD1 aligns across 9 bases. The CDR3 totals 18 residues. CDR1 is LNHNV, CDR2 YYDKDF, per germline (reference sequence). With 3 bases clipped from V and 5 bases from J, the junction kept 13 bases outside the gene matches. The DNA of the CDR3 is TGTGCCACCAGCAGGCCACCCTTCGGGACAGGGATGACCGGGGAGCTGTTTTTT. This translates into CATSRPPFGTGMTGELFF.

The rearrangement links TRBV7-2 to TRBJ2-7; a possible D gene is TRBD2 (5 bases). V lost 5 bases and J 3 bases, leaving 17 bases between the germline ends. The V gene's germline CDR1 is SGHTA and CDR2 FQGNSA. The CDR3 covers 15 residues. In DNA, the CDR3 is TGTGCCAGCAGCCCCCCTGGGCGAGGAGGCTACGAGCAGTACTTC. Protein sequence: CASSPPGRGGYEQYF.

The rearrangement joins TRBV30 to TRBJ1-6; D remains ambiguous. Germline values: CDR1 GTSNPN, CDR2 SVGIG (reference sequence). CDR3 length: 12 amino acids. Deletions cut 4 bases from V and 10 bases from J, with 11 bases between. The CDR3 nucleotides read TGTGCCTGGACCCTCGGGCCCTCACCCCTCCACTTT. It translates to CAWTLGPSPLHF.

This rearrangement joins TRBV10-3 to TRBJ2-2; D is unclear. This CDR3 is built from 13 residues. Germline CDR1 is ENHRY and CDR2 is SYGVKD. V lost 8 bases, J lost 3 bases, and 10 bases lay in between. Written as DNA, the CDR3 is TGTGCCATCTGGGGAATGGACACCGGGGAGCTGTTTTTT. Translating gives CAIWGMDTGELFF.

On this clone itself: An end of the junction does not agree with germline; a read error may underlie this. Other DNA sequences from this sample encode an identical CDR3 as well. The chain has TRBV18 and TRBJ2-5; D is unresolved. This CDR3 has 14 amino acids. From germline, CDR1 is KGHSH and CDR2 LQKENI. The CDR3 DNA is TGTGCCAGCTCCCCACGGACCACCCAAGAGACCCAGTACTTC. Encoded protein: CASSPRTTQETQYF.

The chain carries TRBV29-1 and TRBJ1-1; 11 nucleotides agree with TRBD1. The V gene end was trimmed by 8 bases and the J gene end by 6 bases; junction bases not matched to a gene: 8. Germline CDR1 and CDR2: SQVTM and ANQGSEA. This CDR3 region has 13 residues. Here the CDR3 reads CSFRTGGVAEAFF. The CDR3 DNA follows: TGCAGCTTCCGGACAGGGGGCGTCGCTGAAGCTTTCTTT.

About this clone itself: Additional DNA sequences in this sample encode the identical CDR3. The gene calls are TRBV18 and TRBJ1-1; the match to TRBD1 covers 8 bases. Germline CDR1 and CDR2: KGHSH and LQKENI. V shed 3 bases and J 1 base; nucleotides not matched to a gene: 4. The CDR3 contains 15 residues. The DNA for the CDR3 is TGTGCCAGCTCACCCCGACAGGGGCCGAACACTGAAGCTTTCTTT. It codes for CASSPRQGPNTEAFF.

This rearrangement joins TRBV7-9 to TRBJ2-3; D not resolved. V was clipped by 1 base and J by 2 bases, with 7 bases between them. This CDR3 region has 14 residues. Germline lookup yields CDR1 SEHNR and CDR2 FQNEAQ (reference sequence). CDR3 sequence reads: CASSLGAATDTQYF. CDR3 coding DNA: TGTGCCAGCAGCTTAGGGGCAGCCACAGATACGCAGTATTTT. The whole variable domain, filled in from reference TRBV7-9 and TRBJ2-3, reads DTGVSQNPRHKITKRGQNVTFRCDPISEHNRLYWYRQTLGQGPEFLTYFQNEAQLEKSRLLSDRFSAERPKGSFSTLEIQRTEQGDSAMYLCASSLGAATDTQYFGPGTRLTVL.